These T cell receptor beta chains were read from a single sample in a study of blood T cell repertoires in COVID-19. This table comes from immunoSEQ multiplex PCR, and its TCRdb copy is limited to in-frame clones, with some not included. The sample has some 170,000 clones, more than 75% seen once. Sequenced: peripheral blood. The receptors here all came from a woman aged 50 to 60 with active or convalescent COVID-19. Both conserved end residues are part of each CDR3. Fields, in order: V gene, J gene, clone size, D gene, CDR3 DNA, CDR3 protein. The D gene is left open where the match is weak. The listing skips clone size in some rows; elsewhere it reads once, few, many or a size class.

>TRBV6-1|TRBJ2-6|-|-
TGTGCCAGCAGTGGAGAAATTAGCTCTGGGGCCAACGTCCTGACTTTC
CASSGEISSGANVLTF
>TRBV7-2|TRBJ2-3|-|-
TGTGCCAGCAGCTTCAGGTCGGGTGAGGGAGATACGCAGTATTTT
CASSFRSGEGDTQYF
>TRBV4-1|TRBJ2-7|-|TRBD1
TGCGCCAGCAGCCAATCTCCCGGGACAGGGTCCTACGAGCAGTACTTC
CASSQSPGTGSYEQYF
>TRBV7-7|TRBJ1-1|-|-
TGTGCCAGCAGTAGAGAGCCGAACACTGAAGCTTTCTTT
CASSREPNTEAFF
>TRBV6-2/TRBV6-3|TRBJ1-5|-|-
TGTGCCAGCGGTTTACGGGGCAATCAGCCCCAGCATTTT
CASGLRGNQPQHF
>TRBV5-1|TRBJ2-2|-|TRBD1
TGCGCCAGCAGCCCGGTTCGACAGGGTTACACCGGGGAGCTGTTTTTT
CASSPVRQGYTGELFF
>TRBV6-6|TRBJ2-5|-|-
TGTGCCAGCAGTTACGGGGAGTTTGAGACCCAGTACTTC
CASSYGEFETQYF
>TRBV2|TRBJ1-4|-|-
TGTGCCAGCAGTCAGGTTGAAAAACTGTTTTTT
CASSQVEKLFF
>TRBV5-1|TRBJ2-7|-|TRBD2
TGCGCCAGCAGCTCGGGACTAGCGGGGATCTACGAGCAGTACTTC
CASSSGLAGIYEQYF
>TRBV6-6|TRBJ2-5|-|-
TGTGCCAGCAGTTACGTGGCAGGACAAGAGACCCAGTACTTC
CASSYVAGQETQYF
>TRBV5-5|TRBJ1-4|-|-
TGTGCCAGCAGCTTTTTACAGGGAGTGGATGAAAAACTGTTTTTT
CASSFLQGVDEKLFF
>TRBV4-3|TRBJ2-2|-|TRBD2
TGCGCCAGCAGCAGACGCACTAGCGGGGGCCAGAACACCGGGGAGCTGTTTTTT
CASSRRTSGGQNTGELFF
>TRBV28|TRBJ2-7|many|-
TGTGCCAGCAGTTCCCCGGGGTCTAGCTCCTACGAGCAGTACTTC
CASSSPGSSSYEQYF
>TRBV7-3|TRBJ1-1|-|-
TGTGCCAGCAGCCTTAGGCGGGACACTGAAGCTTTCTTT
CASSLRRDTEAFF
>TRBV30|TRBJ1-5|few|-
TGTGCCTGGAGTGTACTTTCCAGCAATCAGCCCCAGCATTTT
CAWSVLSSNQPQHF
>TRBV9|TRBJ1-1|-|-
TGTGCCAGCAGCGTAAGGTCCACCTCGGGGACTGAAGCTTTCTTT
CASSVRSTSGTEAFF